These T cell receptor beta chains were read from a single sample in a study of T cells in Graves' hyperthyroidism and ophthalmopathy. TCRdb passed the multiplex PCR reads through MiXCR, listing each CDR3 protein once. The sample includes approximately 690,000 distinct CDR3 sequences, roughly 15% seen only once; the top ten take under 15%. Sequenced sample: blood. The receptors originated from a woman in her fifties or sixties with Graves' ophthalmopathy. CDR3s include the opening cysteine and the closing phenylalanine or tryptophan. Each record gives: clone size, D gene, J gene, V gene, CDR3 protein, CDR3 DNA. The D gene is left open where the match is weak. Size is omitted from some rows. Given values are once, few, many or a class for expanded clones.

>many|NA|TRBJ1-2|TRBV12-3/TRBV12-4
CASSRGTLSYGYTF
TGTGCCAGCAGTCGTGGGACGCTCAGCTATGGCTACACCTTC
>many|TRBD2|TRBJ2-1|TRBV6-2/TRBV6-3
CASISAGAYNEQFF
TGTGCCAGCATTAGTGCGGGAGCCTACAATGAGCAGTTCTTC
>NA|NA|TRBJ1-3|TRBV19
CASSNRAVGNTIYF
TGTGCCAGTAGTAACAGGGCGGTTGGAAACACCATATATTTT
>NA|TRBD2|TRBJ2-1|TRBV19
CASRRPGTSGYNEQFF
TGTGCCAGTAGACGACCCGGGACTAGCGGTTACAATGAGCAGTTCTTC
>many|TRBD2|TRBJ2-3|TRBV5-1
CASSLGTSGSTDTQYF
TGTGCCAGCAGCTTAGGGACTAGCGGGAGCACAGATACGCAGTATTTT
>many|NA|TRBJ1-6|TRBV12-3/TRBV12-4
CASSLRSSYNSPLHF
TGTGCCAGCAGTTTACGGAGCTCCTATAATTCACCCCTCCACTTT
>NA|TRBD2|TRBJ2-2|TRBV2
CASRKTSGSSTGELFF
TGTGCCAGCAGAAAGACTAGCGGGAGCTCCACCGGGGAGCTGTTTTTT
>many|NA|TRBJ2-5|TRBV27
CASGLLGVEETQYF
TGTGCCAGCGGGTTACTAGGAGTAGAGGAGACCCAGTACTTC
>many|NA|TRBJ2-3|TRBV27
CASSYGVAGDTQYF
TGTGCCAGCAGTTATGGGGTCGCAGGAGATACGCAGTATTTT
>few|NA|TRBJ2-7|TRBV6-2/TRBV6-3
CASLEGASGYEQYF
TGTGCCAGCTTGGAGGGGGCTAGTGGCTACGAGCAGTACTTC
>few|TRBD1|TRBJ2-7|TRBV28
CASSLTGEAREQYF
TGTGCCAGCAGTTTAACAGGGGAAGCTCGGGAGCAGTACTTC
>many|NA|TRBJ2-3|TRBV7-9
CASSLGDSPTDTQYF
TGTGCCAGCAGCTTAGGGGACTCTCCCACAGATACGCAGTATTTT
>few|NA|TRBJ2-5|TRBV12-3/TRBV12-4
CASSPRGSETQYF
TGTGCCAGCAGCCCGCGGGGCTCGGAGACCCAGTACTTC
>many|NA|TRBJ2-3|TRBV10-3
CAISEKLVPDTQYF
TGTGCCATCAGTGAGAAACTAGTCCCCGATACGCAGTATTTT